Listed here are 8 T cell receptor beta chains from one sample, sequenced in a study of long-term antiretroviral therapy in people with HIV. Investigators performed immunoSEQ version v3.0 at survey level. Repertoires were generated with immunoSEQ multiplex PCR, while TCRdb's copy carries only in-frame clones and drops some. The sample includes roughly 28,000 clones, 78% of them seen just once. Sequencing was performed on unsorted PBMCs, taken 1.5 years before starting antiretroviral therapy. Receptors were obtained from a young man with HIV.

The gene calls are TRBV7-9 and TRBJ1-1; D is unresolved. Germline V gives CDR1 SEHNR, CDR2 FQNEAQ (reference sequence). The CDR3 sequence is 13 residues long. Trimming took off 7 bases at V and 5 bases at J, with 14 bases between the two ends. CDR3 coding DNA: TGTGCCAGCACCCCCCCTGGAGGTACTGAAGCTTTCTTT. Translation: CASTPPGGTEAFF. The whole variable domain, remainder taken from reference TRBV7-9 and TRBJ1-1, is DTGVSQNPRHKITKRGQNVTFRCDPISEHNRLYWYRQTLGQGPEFLTYFQNEAQLEKSRLLSDRFSAERPKGSFSTLEIQRTEQGDSAMYLCASTPPGGTEAFFGQGTRLTVV.

The chain employs TRBV6-4 and TRBJ2-6, with D perhaps given as TRBD1 or TRBD2 (6 bases each). The V gene lost 0 bases and the J gene lost 4 bases, with 10 bases spanning the gap. This CDR3 spans 16 amino acids. Germline CDR1 MRHNA, CDR2 SNTAGT. CDR3 bases: TGTGCCAGCAGTGACTCGAGGGGGGCGGGGGCCAACGTCCTGACTTTC. This sequence encodes CASSDSRGAGANVLTF.

This clone has more than one count but fewer than ten. The CDR3 DNA is TGCGCCAGCAGTCGAGGCGATGAAAAACTGTTTTTT. Its translation: CASSRGDEKLFF. This sequence joins TRBV5-1 and TRBJ1-4; no definite D call. V lost 5 bases, J lost 6 bases, and 8 bases lay in between. Germline CDR1 and CDR2: SGHRS and YFSETQ. The CDR3 has 12 residues.

The chain employs TRBV7-2 and TRBJ2-3; D perhaps matches TRBD1 (6 bases). Between the trimmed V and J ends, which lost 2 bases and 0 bases, there was a span of 9 bases. The germline CDR1 and CDR2 sequences are SGHTA and FQGNSA. This CDR3 contains 15 residues. The CDR3 region has the DNA TGTGCCAGCAGCTTAAGCACAGGGAGCACAGATACGCAGTATTTT. This encodes CASSLSTGSTDTQYF.

The rearrangement links TRBV10-2 to TRBJ2-4; D possibly matches TRBD1 or TRBD2 (5 bases each). This CDR3 is built from 17 residues. Germline V gene sequence: CDR1 WSHSY, CDR2 SAAADI. Trimming pared 4 bases from V and 1 base from J, leaving 17 bases between. As DNA, the CDR3 is TGCGCCAGCAGTGTTAAGGGATTGGGGACGGCCAAAAACATTCAGTACTTC. It codes for CASSVKGLGTAKNIQYF.

The chain combines TRBV6-1 with TRBJ2-7, with TRBD2 identical over 8 bases. The CDR3 is 15 amino acids. V lost 3 bases to trimming and J lost 7 bases; unmatched junction nucleotides: 11. CDR1 and CDR2 from the germline V gene are MNHNS and SASEGT. CDR3 residues: CASSESTSGLREQYF. The DNA of the CDR3 is TGTGCCAGCAGTGAGTCTACTAGCGGCCTCCGGGAGCAGTACTTC.

The genes are TRBV30 and TRBJ2-7; D call uncertain. CDR1 is GTSNPN and CDR2 is SVGIG in the germline V gene (reference sequence). This CDR3 contains 12 residues. V was pared by 4 bases and J by 0 bases, with 7 bases between. CDR3 sequence reads: CAWTENSYEQYF. Written as DNA, the CDR3 is TGTGCCTGGACAGAGAACTCCTACGAGCAGTACTTC.

The chain is built from TRBV7-3 and TRBJ2-3; 11 positions agree with TRBD2. Trimming cost V 3 bases and J 6 bases; bases outside gene matches: 5. Germline V CDR1 and CDR2: SGHTA, FQGTGA. The CDR3 consists of 15 residues. CDR3 DNA sequence: TGTGCCAGCAGCTTGACTAGCGGGGTTCGGGATACGCAGTATTTT. It yields the protein CASSLTSGVRDTQYF.